This T cell receptor (beta chain) was recorded in a study of Ad26.COV2.S vaccination and SARS-CoV-2 variants (dated by TCRdb to the early 2020s). Regarding the research as a whole: Donors in the vaccine arm were drawn from COV1001, a multicentre, randomized, double-blind, placebo-controlled phase I-IIa trial testing Ad26.COV2.S in healthy adults. The specificity and breadth of SARS-CoV-2-reactive T cell receptors after Ad26.COV2.S vaccination were assessed by TCRbeta repertoire sequencing. A total of approximately 30 samples were included in the TCR-sequenced set, comprising some 20 Ad26.COV2.S vaccine recipients, 5 placebo recipients and 8 SARS-CoV-2 convalescent individuals. Throughout the experiments and outcome assessment, investigators stayed blinded to trial group allocation. Ad26.COV2.S was administered intramuscularly at 5 x 10^10 or 1 x 10^11 viral particles, either as a single shot or as two shots given 56 days apart. Trial participants were randomized into five groups of five, in which low-dose or high-dose Ad26.COV2.S was given once or twice, or placebo was given on both occasions.

TCRbeta CDR3 regions were sequenced with the immunoSEQ Assay. After extraction, genomic DNA underwent amplification by bias-controlled multiplex PCR, followed by high-throughput sequencing. Per the authors' processing: To quantify the absolute abundance of every unique TCRbeta CDR3 region, sequences were collapsed and filtered. Usable DNA was measured by amplifying reference genes present in all nucleated cells, and TCRbeta template counts were normalized to that usable DNA to estimate T cell fraction. Repertoire TCRs were annotated as SARS-CoV-2-specific when V gene, CDR3 amino acid sequence and J gene were exactly matched to a known reactive TCR set. MIRA supplied the reference SARS-CoV-2 TCR set, which was filtered for enrichment in COVID-19-positive ImmuneCODE repertoires so that public or cross-reactive TCRs were removed. Drawing on the MIRA antigens, annotated TCRs were analysed further at the level of specific ORF or position within ORF. Depth was the summed frequency of annotated unique rearrangements, while breadth was defined as annotated unique rearrangements over total unique productive rearrangements. Group comparisons of TCR breadth used two-sided Wilcoxon rank-sum tests. TCRdb stores this immuneACCESS table with in-frame sequences only. Part of the clones is absent; in the studies checked, under half of the shortfall reflects unresolved V genes, and no reason is known for the rest. The D gene and trimming were derived from the DNA, and the V and J assignments and clone size from that table. In this sample the table shows approximately 400,000 clones, about four fifths of which occur a single time. The ten most abundant clones make up roughly 7.4% of the sample.

The germline V gene sets CDR1 to SGHRS and CDR2 to YFSETQ. The trim is 1 base for V and 3 bases for J, with a gap of 9 bases between the germline ends. The CDR3 covers 14 residues, taking in both the cysteine and the phenylalanine. The entry retains the CDR3 DNA only, 42 bases that are in frame from base 1. Explained via the paper, the treatment or condition label denotes: roughly 18 received Ad26.COV2.S at low or high dose, single or two shots; about 5 received placebo; per-sample allocation not given. Repertoires of vaccine and placebo recipients were sequenced from samples taken on day 63 after the first injection. Between 29 July and 7 August 2020, Cohort 1b enrolled around 24 adults aged 18-55 years at one site in Boston, USA. Ad26.COV2.S was a replication-incompetent adenovirus type 26 vector that expressed a prefusion-stabilized SARS-CoV-2 spike protein derived from the original Wuhan strain.

Worth noting for this clone: No cognate antigen has been identified for it. No clone much larger than this one lies a single base away; base qualities are absent.

What the work shows at the level of the full study, not this receptor alone: Ad26.COV2.S recipients had higher spike-specific TCR breadth than placebo recipients (P = 0.0014). The study lacked the statistical power to compare responses across vaccine doses or regimens. After vaccination, spike-specific CD8+ and CD4+ T cell responses were reported to show substantial breadth. Vaccine and placebo recipients had comparable non-spike TCR breadth, which fits with the vaccine containing only spike. The authors noted that total T cell responses may have been underestimated by the TCR breadth and depth analyses.

This sequence was found in a person aged 18 to 59 who received the Ad26.COV2.S COVID-19 vaccine or a placebo. The chain is assembled from TRBV5-1 and TRBJ2-3, with the D gene not confidently named. This material consisted of peripheral blood, taken in a trial of Ad26.COV2.S vaccine versus placebo. The sequence in DNA is TGCGCCAGCAGCTTGATTGATTTTACAGATACGCAGTATTTT. This sequence encodes CASSLIDFTDTQYF.